The 15 T cell receptor beta chains in this list originate from one sample, sequenced in a study of OX40 agonist ivuxolimab in advanced cancers. The assay was immunoSEQ multiplex PCR, and TCRdb's table has in-frame clones only and misses some. The table includes 72,000 or so clones, nearly 90% detected once. The sequenced sample was CD4+ or CD8+ T cells sorted from blood, obtained in a trial of the OX40 agonist ivuxolimab. These receptors were taken from an adult with an advanced solid tumor such as melanoma, head and neck, liver or kidney cancer.

The chain uses TRBV18 and TRBJ2-3; 9 nucleotides agree with TRBD2. Germline lookup yields CDR1 KGHSH and CDR2 LQKENI. The CDR3 is 16 amino acids. V lost 2 bases to trimming and J lost 14 bases; unmatched junction nucleotides: 17. DNA of the CDR3: TGTGCCAGCTCACCATTATTAATTCAGCGGGAGGCTTTCCCGTATTTT. Its translation is CASSPLLIQREAFPYF.

The V gene is TRBV4-2, the J gene TRBJ2-1, with TRBD2 as a possible D gene (6 bases). The CDR3 consists of 17 residues. V lost 0 bases to trimming and J lost 0 bases, with 12 bases between them. The germline CDR1 and CDR2 sequences are LGHNA and YNFKEQ. CDR3 coding DNA: TGTGCCAGCAGCCAAGAAGGGTGGCGGGGCTCCTACAATGAGCAGTTCTTC. Translating it yields CASSQEGWRGSYNEQFF.

This clone occurred once. This chain connects TRBV2 to TRBJ1-3; no reliable D call. The CDR3 extends over 13 amino acids. Germline CDR1 and CDR2: SNHLY and FYNNEI. V gave up 1 base and J gave up 6 bases, with 7 bases separating them. The CDR3 protein is CASSEGGLNTIYF. The CDR3 region has the DNA TGTGCCAGCAGTGAAGGGGGTTTAAACACCATATATTTT.

The V gene is TRBV10-3, the J gene TRBJ2-1; TRBD2 matches 14 bases. Germline V gene sequence: CDR1 ENHRY, CDR2 SYGVKD. The CDR3 runs to 16 residues. J lost 7 bases, V lost 3 bases, and 5 bases had no gene match. For the CDR3, the DNA is TGTGCCATCAGTGATGGGACTAGCGGGAGTGGAAATGAGCAGTTCTTC. Translated, it gives CAISDGTSGSGNEQFF.

The V and J genes are TRBV6-1 and TRBJ1-1; D is undetermined. Trimming shortened V by 1 base and J by 1 base, and 13 bases separated the two germline ends. The CDR3 consists of 16 residues. The V gene's germline CDR1 is MNHNS and CDR2 SASEGT. The CDR3 spells CASSEGVRITNTEAFF. CDR3 nucleotides: TGTGCCAGCAGTGAAGGGGTAAGGATAACGAACACTGAAGCTTTCTTT.

This chain connects TRBV6-6 to TRBJ2-3, with 11 bases fitting TRBD2. Germline-derived CDR1 and CDR2 are MNHNY and SVGAGI (reference sequence). V lost 4 bases to trimming and J lost 4 bases; unmatched junction nucleotides: 7. The CDR3 length is 16 residues. The DNA for the CDR3 is TGTGCCAGCAGTTCCCGTAGCGGGGGGGCTTCAGATACGCAGTATTTT. Its translation: CASSSRSGGASDTQYF.

The chain uses TRBV5-4 and TRBJ2-5; D is possibly TRBD2 (7 bases). The V gene lost 0 bases and the J gene lost 7 bases, with 19 bases spanning the gap. Looked up from germline, CDR1 is SGHNT and CDR2 is YYREEE (reference sequence). CDR3 length: 16 amino acids. CDR3 sequence reads: CASSLGGGADFGTQYF. The CDR3 nucleotides are TGTGCCAGCAGCTTGGGTGGGGGGGCCGATTTCGGGACCCAGTACTTC.

This chain connects TRBV5-1 to TRBJ1-2; no reliable D call. This CDR3 is built from 15 residues. V was clipped by 0 bases and J by 3 bases, with 12 bases between them. CDR1 and CDR2 (germline): SGHRS, YFSETQ. CDR3 coding DNA: TGCGCCAGCAGCTTGGAGGCAGAGACATACTATGGCTACACCTTC. Its protein is CASSLEAETYYGYTF.

CDR3 coding DNA: TGTGCCAGCAGCCCGATAGCGGGCACCGGGGAGCTGTTTTTT. Protein: CASSPIAGTGELFF. The chain couples TRBV4-2 to TRBJ2-2; 7 bases map to TRBD2. V was clipped by 4 bases and J by 4 bases; unmatched bases: 3. Germline V gene sequence: CDR1 LGHNA, CDR2 YNFKEQ. The CDR3 runs to 14 residues.

The chain couples TRBV19 to TRBJ1-2; no clear D. CDR3 length equals 15 residues. V was cut by 1 base and J by 0 bases, with 9 bases left in between. Germline lookup yields CDR1 LNHDA and CDR2 SQIVND (reference sequence). As DNA, the CDR3 is TGTGCCAGTAGTATAGCCGGAGGGACTAACTATGGCTACACCTTC. Translated, it gives CASSIAGGTNYGYTF.

The gene calls are TRBV15 and TRBJ1-2; D is unclear. The CDR3 has 13 amino acids. The germline V gene has CDR1 LNHNV and CDR2 YYDKDF (reference sequence). V lost 1 base and J lost 5, with 8 bases in between. The CDR3 here is CATSRARWYGYTF. The CDR3 DNA reads as TGTGCCACCAGCAGAGCCAGGTGGTATGGCTACACCTTC.

The chain links TRBV11-2 to TRBJ1-2, with 9 bases fitting TRBD1. V lost 5 bases and J lost 4; bases outside the gene matches: 14. This CDR3 region has 17 residues. Germline lookup yields CDR1 SGHAT and CDR2 FQNNGV. Here the CDR3 DNA reads TGTGCCAGCAGCACCGGAACAGGGGGCGCGGCGCGCTATGGCTACACCTTC. Translated: CASSTGTGGAARYGYTF.

J is TRBJ1-3 and V is TRBV7-9, with no clear D. V lost 5 bases, J lost 1 base, and 12 bases lay in between. From germline, CDR1 is SEHNR and CDR2 FQNEAQ (reference sequence). The CDR3 has 15 residues. Written as DNA, the CDR3 is TGTGCCAGCAGCATGGACGGTTATTCTGGAAACACCATATATTTT. This gives the protein CASSMDGYSGNTIYF. Full variable domain (remainder filled in from reference TRBV7-9 and TRBJ1-3): DTGVSQNPRHKITKRGQNVTFRCDPISEHNRLYWYRQTLGQGPEFLTYFQNEAQLEKSRLLSDRFSAERPKGSFSTLEIQRTEQGDSAMYLCASSMDGYSGNTIYFGEGSWLTVV.

This chain joins TRBV5-1 and TRBJ2-5, with D possibly being TRBD1 (6 bases). The CDR3 is 15 residues long. The germline gives CDR1 SGHRS, CDR2 YFSETQ. V was clipped by 0 bases and J by 3 bases, with 12 bases between them. The chain's CDR3 is CASSLALAGEETQYF. The CDR3 coding sequence is TGCGCCAGCAGCTTGGCTTTGGCAGGGGAAGAGACCCAGTACTTC.

The chain carries TRBV28 and TRBJ2-1; 14 bases agree with TRBD2. Germline CDR1 reads MDHEN; CDR2 reads SYDVKM. The CDR3 totals 15 residues. V trimming: 5 bases; J trimming: 11 bases; junction bases outside the gene matches: 8. In DNA form, the CDR3 reads TGTGCCAGCAGTCCGGGACTAGCGGGAGCTTATAAGCAGTTCTTC. The encoded protein is CASSPGLAGAYKQFF.